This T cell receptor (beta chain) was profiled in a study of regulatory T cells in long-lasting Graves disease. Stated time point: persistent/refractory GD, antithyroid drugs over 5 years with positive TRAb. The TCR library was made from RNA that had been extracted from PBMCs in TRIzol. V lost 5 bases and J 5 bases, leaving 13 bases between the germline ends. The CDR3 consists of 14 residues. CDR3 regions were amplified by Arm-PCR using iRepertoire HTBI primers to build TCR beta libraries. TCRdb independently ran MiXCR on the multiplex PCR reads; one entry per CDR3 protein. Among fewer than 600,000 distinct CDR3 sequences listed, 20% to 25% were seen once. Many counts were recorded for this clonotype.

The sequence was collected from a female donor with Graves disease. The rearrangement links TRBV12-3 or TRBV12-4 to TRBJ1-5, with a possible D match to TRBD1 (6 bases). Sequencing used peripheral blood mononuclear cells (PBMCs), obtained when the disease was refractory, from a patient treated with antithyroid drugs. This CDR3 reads CASSLQGGDQPQHF. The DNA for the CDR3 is TGTGCCAGCAGTCTACAGGGTGGGGATCAGCCCCAGCATTTT.